The 11 T cell receptor beta chains below all came from one sample that was sequenced in a study of cytomegalovirus exposure and HLA in healthy donors. The PCR made use of 60 Vbeta and 13 Jbeta primers. Profiling relied on immunoSEQ multiplex PCR, and the TCRdb table lists in-frame clones only, not all of them. Of some 110,000 clones in the sample, roughly 80% were seen once. Material: PBMCs. Receptors were obtained from a woman aged 40 to 50 in good health and CMV-seronegative.

The chain couples TRBV19 to TRBJ2-7; TRBD1 matches at 10 bases. Unmatched junction bases numbered 8, after V lost 5 bases and J lost 4 bases. The CDR3 has 15 residues. CDR1 and CDR2 (germline): LNHDA, SQIVND (reference sequence). CDR3 DNA sequence: TGTGCCAGTAGTGCCGGGACAGGGGTCTCGTACGAGCAGTACTTC. Encoded protein: CASSAGTGVSYEQYF.

The J gene is TRBJ2-3, the V gene TRBV9; 10 nucleotides agree with TRBD1. The CDR3 loop spans 16 amino acids. Germline trimming cut 3 bases from V and 1 base from J; bases unmatched to any gene: 5. Germline V gene data show CDR1 as SGDLS and CDR2 as YYNGEE. The CDR3 DNA sequence: TGTGCCAGCAGCGCTACCGGGACAGGGGGCACAGATACGCAGTATTTT. This sequence encodes CASSATGTGGTDTQYF. The variable domain in full, completed from reference TRBV9 and TRBJ2-3, reads DSGVTQTPKHLITATGQRVTLRCSPRSGDLSVYWYQQSLDQGLQFLIQYYNGEERAKGNILERFSAQQFPDLHSELNLSSLELGDSALYFCASSATGTGGTDTQYFGPGTRLTVL.

This chain uses TRBV5-1 with TRBJ2-1; a weak D match, TRBD1 (5 bases). Trimming cost V 4 bases and J 7 bases, with 12 bases left between them. CDR1 is SGHRS and CDR2 is YFSETQ in the germline V gene. This CDR3 spans 13 amino acids. The CDR3 sequence is CASSQNTGNEQFF. The CDR3 DNA sequence: TGCGCCAGCAGCCAAAACACAGGTAATGAGCAGTTCTTC. Based on the CDR3 plus reference TRBV5-1 and TRBJ2-1, the full variable domain is KAGVTQTPRYLIKTRGQQVTLSCSPISGHRSVSWYQQTPGQGLQFLFEYFSETQRNKGNFPGRFSGRQFSNSRSEMNVSTLELGDSALYLCASSQNTGNEQFFGPGTRLTVL.

DNA for the CDR3: TGCGCCAGCAGCTTATCGGGTGGCTCTGGAAACACCATATATTTT. Translated, it gives CASSLSGGSGNTIYF. The chain has TRBV5-1 and TRBJ1-3; D is unclear. Germline V gene sequence: CDR1 SGHRS, CDR2 YFSETQ. The germline V and J ends were trimmed by 2 bases and 0 bases, with 9 bases remaining between them. The CDR3 runs 15 residues. The full variable domain, with the rest looked up from reference TRBV5-1 and TRBJ1-3, is KAGVTQTPRYLIKTRGQQVTLSCSPISGHRSVSWYQQTPGQGLQFLFEYFSETQRNKGNFPGRFSGRQFSNSRSEMNVSTLELGDSALYLCASSLSGGSGNTIYFGEGSWLTVV.

The chain carries TRBV5-1 and TRBJ2-2, with 7 bases aligning to TRBD2. The CDR3 spans 16 residues. Germline V gene sequence: CDR1 SGHRS, CDR2 YFSETQ. Trimming cost V 2 bases and J 0 bases; bases outside gene matches: 4. CDR3 loop: CASSLESGTNTGELFF. The CDR3 DNA reads as TGCGCCAGCAGCTTAGAAAGCGGGACGAACACCGGGGAGCTGTTTTTT.

The chain combines TRBV6-1 with TRBJ2-2; TRBD2 might be the D (6 bases). Trimming cost V 8 bases and J 4 bases, with 17 bases left between them. Germline V gene lookup returns CDR1 MNHNS and CDR2 SASEGT. There are 15 residues in the CDR3. Here the CDR3 reads CASLRRDGATGELFF. The CDR3 DNA reads TGTGCCAGCCTGCGGCGGGACGGGGCCACCGGGGAGCTGTTTTTT.

This clone was found once. This rearrangement joins TRBV28 to TRBJ2-7, with 12 bases identical to TRBD2. The CDR3 covers 17 residues. J was trimmed by 1 base and V by 7 bases; bases with no gene match: 11. Germline V lookup: CDR1 MDHEN, CDR2 SYDVKM. The CDR3 protein is CASTTGLAGTLSYEQYF. As DNA, the CDR3 is TGTGCCAGCACCACGGGACTAGCGGGTACTCTTTCCTACGAGCAGTACTTC.

The chain is built from TRBV19 and TRBJ1-1; D ambiguous. The CDR3 sequence is 15 residues long. The V end was cut by 3 bases, the J end by 2 bases, with 13 bases between. Germline V gene lookup returns CDR1 LNHDA and CDR2 SQIVND (reference sequence). CDR3 amino acids: CASSIYGEANTEAFF. Written as DNA, the CDR3 is TGTGCCAGTAGTATCTATGGGGAGGCCAACACTGAAGCTTTCTTT.

The J gene is TRBJ2-5, the V gene TRBV6-6; possible D gene TRBD2, 5 bases. The CDR3 contains 15 residues. The V gene's germline CDR1 is MNHNY and CDR2 SVGAGI (reference sequence). V shed 0 bases and J shed 5 bases, with 13 bases lying between them. The CDR3 spells CASSYSATRGETQYF. As DNA, the CDR3 is TGTGCCAGCAGTTACTCGGCCACGAGAGGGGAGACCCAGTACTTC.

The rearrangement uses TRBV5-1 and TRBJ2-7; 7 bases map to TRBD1. J gave up 5 bases and V 0 bases, and 5 bases lay outside the gene matches. The CDR3 is 14 residues long. Germline V gene sequence: CDR1 SGHRS, CDR2 YFSETQ. Here the CDR3 DNA reads TGCGCCAGCAGCTTGGGAGGGGACAGCCACGAGCAGTACTTC. Translation: CASSLGGDSHEQYF.

The V call is TRBV25-1, the J call TRBJ2-3; TRBD2 might be the D (7 bases). The germline V gene has CDR1 MGHDK and CDR2 SYGVNS. V dropped 5 bases and J dropped 3 bases, with 15 bases sitting between them. This CDR3 is built from 15 residues. As DNA, the CDR3 is TGTGCCAGCAGTCCCCGTGGGAGGGGGACAGATACGCAGTATTTT. Protein product: CASSPRGRGTDTQYF.